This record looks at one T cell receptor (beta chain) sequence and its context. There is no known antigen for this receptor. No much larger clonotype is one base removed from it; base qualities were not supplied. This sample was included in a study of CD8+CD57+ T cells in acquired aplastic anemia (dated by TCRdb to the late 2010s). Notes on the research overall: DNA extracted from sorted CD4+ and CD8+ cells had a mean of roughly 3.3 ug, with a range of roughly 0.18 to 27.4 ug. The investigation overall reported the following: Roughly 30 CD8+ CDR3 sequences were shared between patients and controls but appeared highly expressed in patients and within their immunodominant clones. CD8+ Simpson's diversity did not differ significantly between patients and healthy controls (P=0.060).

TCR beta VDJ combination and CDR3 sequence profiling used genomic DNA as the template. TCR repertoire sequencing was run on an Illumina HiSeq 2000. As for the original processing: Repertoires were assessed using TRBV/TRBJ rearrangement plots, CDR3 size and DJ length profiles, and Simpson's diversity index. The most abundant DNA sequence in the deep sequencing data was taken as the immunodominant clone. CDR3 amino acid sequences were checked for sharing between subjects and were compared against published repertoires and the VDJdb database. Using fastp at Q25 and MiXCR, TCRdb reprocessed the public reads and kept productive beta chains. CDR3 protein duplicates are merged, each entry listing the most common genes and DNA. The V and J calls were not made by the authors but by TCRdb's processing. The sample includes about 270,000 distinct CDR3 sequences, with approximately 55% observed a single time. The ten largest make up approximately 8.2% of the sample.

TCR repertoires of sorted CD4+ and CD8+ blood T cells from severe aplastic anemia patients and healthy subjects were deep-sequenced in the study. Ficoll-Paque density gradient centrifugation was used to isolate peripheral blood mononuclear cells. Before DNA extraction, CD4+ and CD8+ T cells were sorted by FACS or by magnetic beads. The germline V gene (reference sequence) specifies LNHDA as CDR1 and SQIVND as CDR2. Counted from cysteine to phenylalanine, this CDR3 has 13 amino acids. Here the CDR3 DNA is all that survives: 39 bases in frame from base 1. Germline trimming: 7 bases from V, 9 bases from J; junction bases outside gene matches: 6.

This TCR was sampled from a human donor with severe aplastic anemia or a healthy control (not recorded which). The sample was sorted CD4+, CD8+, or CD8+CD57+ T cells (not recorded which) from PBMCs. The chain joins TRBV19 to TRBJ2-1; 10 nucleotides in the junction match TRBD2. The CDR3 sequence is CASTPSGSREQFF. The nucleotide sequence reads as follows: TGTGCCAGTACTCCTAGCGGGAGCCGTGAGCAGTTCTTC.